This passage covers 10 T cell receptor beta chains from one sample sequenced in a study of PD-L1 blockade in urothelial cancer. The time point was: pretreatment peripheral blood. Repertoires were generated with immunoSEQ multiplex PCR, while TCRdb's copy carries only in-frame clones and drops some. The data show roughly 63,000 clones, roughly 79% seen once. Sample: PBMCs, taken around atezolizumab (anti-PD-L1) treatment. The receptors come from a man aged 65 to 79 with urothelial cancer.

The chain recombines TRBV5-6 with TRBJ2-5; D is uncertain. The CDR3 covers 14 residues. V shed 0 bases and J shed 3 bases, with 9 bases lying between them. Germline assignment: CDR1 SGHDT and CDR2 YYEEEE. The CDR3 region is CASSLVAAKETQYF. CDR3 nucleotide sequence: TGTGCCAGCAGCTTGGTGGCGGCCAAAGAGACCCAGTACTTC. The variable domain in full, with the rest retrieved from reference TRBV5-6 and TRBJ2-5, is DAGVTQSPTHLIKTRGQQVTLRCSPKSGHDTVSWYQQALGQGPQFIFQYYEEEERQRGNFPDRFSGHQFPNYSSELNVNALLLGDSALYLCASSLVAAKETQYFGPGTRLLVL.

CDR3: CASTPTGQSRTYGYTF. The CDR3 bases are TGTGCCAGCACCCCGACCGGACAGTCGAGAACCTATGGCTACACCTTC. This sequence joins TRBV11-2 and TRBJ1-2; a possible D gene is TRBD1 (6 bases). This CDR3 spans 16 amino acids. Trimming pared 7 bases from V and 4 bases from J, leaving 22 bases between. The germline V gene encodes CDR1 SGHAT and CDR2 FQNNGV.

The chain links TRBV11-3 to TRBJ1-1; possible D gene TRBD1, 5 bases. V was shortened by 4 bases and J by 5 bases, with 14 bases between the two germline ends. From germline, CDR1 is SGHNT and CDR2 YENEEA. The CDR3 extends over 14 amino acids. This CDR3 reads CASSSSQGGTEAFF. CDR3 in DNA: TGTGCCAGCAGCTCGTCCCAGGGTGGGACTGAAGCTTTCTTT.

This clone was recorded once. V gene TRBV19 combines with J gene TRBJ2-1; 7 bases agree with TRBD2. The ends lost 4 bases at V and 5 bases at J; junction bases unmatched: 11. In germline, CDR1 is LNHDA, CDR2 SQIVND (reference sequence). The CDR3 has 16 amino acids. CDR3 region: CASSRARVGGNNEQFF. The DNA of the CDR3 is TGTGCCAGTAGTAGAGCCCGGGTGGGAGGGAACAATGAGCAGTTCTTC.

This chain links TRBV9 with TRBJ1-6; D is possibly TRBD1 (6 bases). Germline loops: CDR1 SGDLS, CDR2 YYNGEE. This CDR3 is 16 amino acids long. Trimming removed 3 bases at V and 10 bases at J, with 20 bases between. The CDR3 spells CASSDQGIPENSPLHF. The CDR3 bases are TGTGCCAGCAGCGACCAGGGGATTCCCGAAAACTCACCCCTCCACTTT.

The chain recombines TRBV5-1 with TRBJ2-7, with a tentative D call TRBD2 (5 bases). Trimming pared 0 bases from V and 5 bases from J, leaving 12 bases between. Germline CDR1 SGHRS, CDR2 YFSETQ. This CDR3 comprises 14 residues. The CDR3 DNA reads as TGCGCCAGCAGCTTGGCCCTAGCTTGGAACGAGCAGTACTTC. Translated, it gives CASSLALAWNEQYF.

The chain carries TRBV12-5 and TRBJ2-7, with D tentatively TRBD1 (6 bases). Germline CDR1 reads LGHNT; CDR2 reads FRNRAP. The CDR3 has 14 amino acids. Trimming removed 9 bases at V and 4 bases at J, with 19 bases between. The CDR3 here is CASSNREGTYEQYF. The CDR3 DNA is TGTGCTAGCAGTAACAGGGAAGGGACGTACGAGCAGTACTTC. The full variable domain, completed using reference TRBV12-5 and TRBJ2-7, is DARVTQTPRHKVTEMGQEVTMRCQPILGHNTVFWYRQTMMQGLELLAYFRNRAPLDDSGMPKDRFSAEMPDATLATLKIQPSEPRDSAVYFCASSNREGTYEQYFGPGTRLTVT.

This clone was seen only once. The chain has TRBV5-4 and TRBJ1-1; no definite D call. The CDR3 is made up of 15 amino acids. CDR1 SGHNT and CDR2 YYREEE come from the germline V gene (reference sequence). V lost 5 bases and J lost 5, with 19 bases in between. DNA for the CDR3: TGTGCCAGCAGTCCGGACTTGGGAGTGAGGACTGAAGCTTTCTTT. Amino acid sequence: CASSPDLGVRTEAFF.

This clone was seen just once. The V gene is TRBV5-6, the J gene TRBJ1-2; D might be TRBD1 (5 bases). This CDR3 contains 13 residues. Trimming cost V 4 bases and J 2 bases, with 9 bases left between them. In germline, CDR1 is SGHDT, CDR2 YYEEEE. The chain's CDR3 is CASSPTENYGYTF. CDR3 in DNA: TGTGCCAGCAGCCCGACAGAGAACTATGGCTACACCTTC.

V and J are TRBV5-6 and TRBJ2-3; 11 nucleotides agree with TRBD1. The J segment lost 4 bases and the V segment lost 4 bases, leaving 5 bases of the junction unmatched. Germline V gene data show CDR1 as SGHDT and CDR2 as YYEEEE. The CDR3 sequence is 15 residues long. CDR3 region: CASSRTGGMADTQYF. The CDR3 DNA follows: TGTGCCAGCAGCCGGACAGGGGGCATGGCAGATACGCAGTATTTT.